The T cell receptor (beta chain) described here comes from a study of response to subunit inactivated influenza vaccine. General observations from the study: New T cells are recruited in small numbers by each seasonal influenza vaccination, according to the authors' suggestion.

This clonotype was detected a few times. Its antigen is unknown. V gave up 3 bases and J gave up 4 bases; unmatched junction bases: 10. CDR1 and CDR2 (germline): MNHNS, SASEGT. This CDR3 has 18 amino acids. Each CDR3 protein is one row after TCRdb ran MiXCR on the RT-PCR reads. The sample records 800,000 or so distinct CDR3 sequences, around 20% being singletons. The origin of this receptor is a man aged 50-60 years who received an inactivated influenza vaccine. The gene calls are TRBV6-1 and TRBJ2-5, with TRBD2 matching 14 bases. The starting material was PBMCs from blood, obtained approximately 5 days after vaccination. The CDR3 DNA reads TGTGCCAGCAGTGATCCGGGACTAGCGGGAGTCAAGGGAGAGACCCAGTACTTC. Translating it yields CASSDPGLAGVKGETQYF.